This TCR beta chain was documented in a study of early T cells in non-severe SARS-CoV-2 infection. TCRdb reprocessed the 5' RACE reads with MiXCR, giving one entry per CDR3 protein. The sample consists of approximately 85,000 distinct CDR3 sequences, 9% to 15% of them appearing once. V was trimmed by 6 bases and J by 10 bases, leaving 14 bases between them. CDR1 is SQVTM, CDR2 ANQGSEA, per germline. The CDR3 has 11 amino acids. This TCR derives from an adult who was a healthcare worker with PCR-confirmed SARS-CoV-2 infection or an uninfected control (not recorded which). Sequenced: whole blood. This rearrangement joins TRBV29-1 to TRBJ2-3, with a weak D call TRBD2 (5 bases). The CDR3 region has the DNA TGCAGCGTCATTACACTAGTTGCGCAGTATTTT. The encoded protein is CSVITLVAQYF.